Listed below are T cell receptor beta chains from one sample, sequenced in a study of T cell changes during pregnancy in multiple sclerosis. Using immunoSEQ multiplex PCR, the repertoire was profiled, and TCRdb retains in-frame clones only, with some absent. The table records 40,000 to 55,000 clones, under 95% of them present only once. The material was CD8+ T cells from peripheral blood mononuclear cells, obtained in the second trimester of pregnancy. Every receptor here comes from a female donor with multiple sclerosis, enrolled in a pregnancy study. CDR3s include the opening cysteine and the closing phenylalanine or tryptophan. Each record gives: clone size, V gene, J gene, D gene, CDR3 DNA, CDR3 protein. The D gene is left open where the match is weak. Expanded clones are given a class, and other clones once, few, many or no size at all.

clone_size: once; v_call: TRBV29-1; j_call: TRBJ2-7; d_call: TRBD1; cdr3_nt: TGCAGCGCACAGGGGGGAGAGCAGTACTTC; cdr3_aa: CSAQGGEQYF
clone_size: .; v_call: TRBV7-9; j_call: TRBJ1-1; d_call: .; cdr3_nt: TGTGCCAGCAGCTTAGGGCGGACTGAAGCTTTCTTT; cdr3_aa: CASSLGRTEAFF
clone_size: .; v_call: TRBV9; j_call: TRBJ2-1; d_call: TRBD2; cdr3_nt: TGTGCCAGCAGCGTAGGTAGCGGGTCCTACAATGAGCAGTTCTTC; cdr3_aa: CASSVGSGSYNEQFF
clone_size: .; v_call: TRBV11-3; j_call: TRBJ2-3; d_call: .; cdr3_nt: TGTGCCAGCAGCTTTGGGGAGGGGGTCACAGATACGCAGTATTTT; cdr3_aa: CASSFGEGVTDTQYF
clone_size: .; v_call: TRBV5-5; j_call: TRBJ2-1; d_call: TRBD1; cdr3_nt: TGTGCCACCAGACAGGGGTGGGAGAATGAGCAGTTCTTC; cdr3_aa: CATRQGWENEQFF
clone_size: .; v_call: TRBV23-1; j_call: TRBJ2-5; d_call: TRBD1; cdr3_nt: TGCGCCAGCAGCCAAGGGGACAGCAAAGAGACCCAGTACTTC; cdr3_aa: CASSQGDSKETQYF
clone_size: .; v_call: TRBV6-4; j_call: TRBJ1-2; d_call: .; cdr3_nt: TGTGCCAGCAGTGAAGGAGGAGGGGAAGGGTACACCTTC; cdr3_aa: CASSEGGGEGYTF
clone_size: .; v_call: TRBV5-4; j_call: TRBJ1-2; d_call: TRBD1; cdr3_nt: TGTGCCAGCTTCTCGGGACAGGGGTATGGCTACACCTTC; cdr3_aa: CASFSGQGYGYTF
clone_size: .; v_call: TRBV4-3; j_call: TRBJ2-2; d_call: .; cdr3_nt: TGCGCCAGCAGCCAAGGGGACACGAACACCGGGGAGCTGTTTTTT; cdr3_aa: CASSQGDTNTGELFF
clone_size: .; v_call: TRBV7-9; j_call: TRBJ2-7; d_call: TRBD1; cdr3_nt: TGTGCCAGCAGCGGGCGACAGGGGGGCCTCTACGAGCAGTACTTC; cdr3_aa: CASSGRQGGLYEQYF
clone_size: .; v_call: TRBV19; j_call: TRBJ1-1; d_call: .; cdr3_nt: TGTGCCAGTAGTCCGTACGGGTCTGAAGCTTTCTTT; cdr3_aa: CASSPYGSEAFF
clone_size: .; v_call: TRBV9; j_call: TRBJ1-2; d_call: TRBD1; cdr3_nt: TGTGCCAGCAGCGTAGAAGGGGACAGCTACTATGGCTACACCTTC; cdr3_aa: CASSVEGDSYYGYTF
clone_size: .; v_call: TRBV2; j_call: TRBJ2-7; d_call: .; cdr3_nt: TGTGCCAGCCGGCCTTCGGCCTCGAGGGAGCAGTACTTC; cdr3_aa: CASRPSASREQYF
clone_size: .; v_call: TRBV29-1; j_call: TRBJ1-1; d_call: .; cdr3_nt: TGCAGCGTTGCCACTGGGGGGGGGAACACTGAAGCTTTCTTT; cdr3_aa: CSVATGGGNTEAFF
clone_size: .; v_call: TRBV19; j_call: TRBJ1-1; d_call: .; cdr3_nt: TGTGCCAGTAGTATAGGGCACGAGAACACTGAAGCTTTCTTT; cdr3_aa: CASSIGHENTEAFF
clone_size: .; v_call: TRBV10-3; j_call: TRBJ1-4; d_call: TRBD1; cdr3_nt: TGTGCCATCAGTGATGACAGGGAGGACACTAATGAAAAACTGTTTTTT; cdr3_aa: CAISDDREDTNEKLFF
clone_size: .; v_call: TRBV29-1; j_call: TRBJ1-1; d_call: .; cdr3_nt: TGCAGCGTTGAAGATGGGGGGGAAGCTTTCTTT; cdr3_aa: CSVEDGGEAFF
clone_size: .; v_call: TRBV4-3; j_call: TRBJ2-1; d_call: TRBD1; cdr3_nt: TGCGCCAGCAGCCAGGGTACAGGGGGCGAGTACAATGAGCAGTTCTTC; cdr3_aa: CASSQGTGGEYNEQFF
clone_size: .; v_call: TRBV9; j_call: TRBJ1-5; d_call: .; cdr3_nt: TGTGCCAGCAGCCCCTCCGGGACAAGCAATCAGCCCCAGCATTTT; cdr3_aa: CASSPSGTSNQPQHF
clone_size: .; v_call: TRBV6-4; j_call: TRBJ2-3; d_call: TRBD2; cdr3_nt: TGTGCCAGCAATAGCGGGGGGGCCTCAGATACGCAGTATTTT; cdr3_aa: CASNSGGASDTQYF
clone_size: .; v_call: TRBV7-7; j_call: TRBJ2-5; d_call: .; cdr3_nt: TGTGCCAGCAGCTTAGATATACAAGAGACCCAGTACTTC; cdr3_aa: CASSLDIQETQYF
clone_size: .; v_call: TRBV9; j_call: TRBJ1-2; d_call: .; cdr3_nt: TGTGCCAGCAGCGACGGGTATTCCTATGGCTACACCTTC; cdr3_aa: CASSDGYSYGYTF
clone_size: .; v_call: TRBV9; j_call: TRBJ1-4; d_call: .; cdr3_nt: TGTGCCAGCAGCGTAGAGGTGGGAGCAACTAATGAAAAACTGTTTTTT; cdr3_aa: CASSVEVGATNEKLFF
clone_size: .; v_call: TRBV19; j_call: TRBJ1-1; d_call: .; cdr3_nt: TGTGCCAGTAGTCCGCGGAAAGGCGGGCACACTGAAGCTTTCTTT; cdr3_aa: CASSPRKGGHTEAFF
clone_size: .; v_call: TRBV6-5; j_call: TRBJ1-2; d_call: TRBD1; cdr3_nt: TGTGCCAGCAGCCCCGGGACAGCGAGAGCCTATGGCTACACCTTC; cdr3_aa: CASSPGTARAYGYTF
clone_size: once; v_call: TRBV5-4; j_call: TRBJ2-5; d_call: TRBD2; cdr3_nt: TGTGCCAGCAGCTTCGGGCCCGCAGCGGGGGGCTACCAAGAGACCCAGTACTTC; cdr3_aa: CASSFGPAAGGYQETQYF
clone_size: few; v_call: TRBV4-2; j_call: TRBJ1-1; d_call: .; cdr3_nt: TGTGCCAGCAGCCAATCAATACCGGGACACCAGAAGGGGAACACTGAAGCTTTCTTT; cdr3_aa: CASSQSIPGHQKGNTEAFF
clone_size: .; v_call: TRBV4-3; j_call: TRBJ2-3; d_call: .; cdr3_nt: TGCGCCAGCAGCCAAGATGGACAGAGCACAGATACGCAGTATTTT; cdr3_aa: CASSQDGQSTDTQYF
clone_size: .; v_call: TRBV10-3; j_call: TRBJ1-5; d_call: .; cdr3_nt: TGTGCCATCAGGCCGGACGACAGTCAGCCCCAGCATTTT; cdr3_aa: CAIRPDDSQPQHF
clone_size: few; v_call: TRBV2; j_call: TRBJ1-1; d_call: TRBD1; cdr3_nt: TGTGCCAGCAGCGCCACCGGACAGGCTGCTGAAGCTTTCTTT; cdr3_aa: CASSATGQAAEAFF
clone_size: .; v_call: TRBV7-9; j_call: TRBJ2-7; d_call: .; cdr3_nt: TGTGCCAGCAGCTACACCGACAGGGAGGAGTCCTACGAGCAGTACTTC; cdr3_aa: CASSYTDREESYEQYF
clone_size: .; v_call: TRBV19; j_call: TRBJ2-3; d_call: .; cdr3_nt: TGTGCCAGTATACAGGGCGGGACAGATACGCAGTATTTT; cdr3_aa: CASIQGGTDTQYF
clone_size: .; v_call: TRBV5-1; j_call: TRBJ2-7; d_call: .; cdr3_nt: TGCGCCAGCAGCACCGGGGTAGGCCCACTCTACGAGCAGTACTTC; cdr3_aa: CASSTGVGPLYEQYF
clone_size: .; v_call: TRBV9; j_call: TRBJ2-5; d_call: TRBD2; cdr3_nt: TGTGCCAGCAGCCTTCGGACTAGCGGGGCGGAGACCCAGTACTTC; cdr3_aa: CASSLRTSGAETQYF
clone_size: .; v_call: TRBV27; j_call: TRBJ1-5; d_call: .; cdr3_nt: TGTGCCAGCAGCCAGGCCAGCAATCAGCCCCAGCATTTT; cdr3_aa: CASSQASNQPQHF
clone_size: .; v_call: TRBV30; j_call: TRBJ2-7; d_call: .; cdr3_nt: TGTGCCTGGTCGACAGACGGCTACGAGCAGTACTTC; cdr3_aa: CAWSTDGYEQYF
clone_size: .; v_call: TRBV19; j_call: TRBJ1-1; d_call: .; cdr3_nt: TGTGCCAGTAGTGCAGGGGCCCTGAACACTGAAGCTTTCTTT; cdr3_aa: CASSAGALNTEAFF
clone_size: .; v_call: TRBV5-6; j_call: TRBJ2-1; d_call: .; cdr3_nt: TGTGCCAGCAGCATACTCAGGGTTGACAATGAGCAGTTCTTC; cdr3_aa: CASSILRVDNEQFF
clone_size: .; v_call: TRBV9; j_call: TRBJ1-4; d_call: TRBD1; cdr3_nt: TGTGCCAGCAGCGGCGGGACAGGGCCTGAAAAACTGTTTTTT; cdr3_aa: CASSGGTGPEKLFF
clone_size: .; v_call: TRBV7-9; j_call: TRBJ2-1; d_call: TRBD1; cdr3_nt: TGTGCCAGCAGCGGACAGGGGCGAGGCGACTACAATGAGCAGTTCTTC; cdr3_aa: CASSGQGRGDYNEQFF
clone_size: .; v_call: TRBV19; j_call: TRBJ1-2; d_call: TRBD1; cdr3_nt: TGTGCCACCTCCGGGACAGGGGGTTTTGGCTACACCTTC; cdr3_aa: CATSGTGGFGYTF
clone_size: .; v_call: TRBV6-6; j_call: TRBJ2-3; d_call: TRBD2; cdr3_nt: TGTGCCATCGGGACTAGCGGGGGGGGGAATACGCAGTATTTT; cdr3_aa: CAIGTSGGGNTQYF
clone_size: .; v_call: TRBV7-3; j_call: TRBJ1-4; d_call: .; cdr3_nt: TGTGCCAGCAGCTTAACCGGGAGCTTGGGGGAAAAACTGTTTTTT; cdr3_aa: CASSLTGSLGEKLFF
clone_size: .; v_call: TRBV9; j_call: TRBJ2-1; d_call: TRBD2; cdr3_nt: TGTGCCAGCAGCGCCCCACTAGCGGGGGGGCAGGAGGAGCAGTTCTTC; cdr3_aa: CASSAPLAGGQEEQFF
clone_size: .; v_call: TRBV4-2; j_call: TRBJ2-1; d_call: TRBD2; cdr3_nt: TGTGCCAGCAGCCGCGGGGGGGGTGATTTGAATGAGCAGTTCTTC; cdr3_aa: CASSRGGGDLNEQFF
clone_size: few; v_call: TRBV27; j_call: TRBJ1-4; d_call: TRBD1; cdr3_nt: TGTGCCAGCAGTTTCCTCAGGGGGCCGGATGAAAAACTGTTTTTT; cdr3_aa: CASSFLRGPDEKLFF
clone_size: .; v_call: TRBV9; j_call: TRBJ2-2; d_call: .; cdr3_nt: TGTGCCAGCAGCGTAGTATCGAGGAACACCGGGGAGCTGTTTTTT; cdr3_aa: CASSVVSRNTGELFF
clone_size: .; v_call: TRBV29-1; j_call: TRBJ1-2; d_call: TRBD1; cdr3_nt: TGCAGCGTTGAAGATCGAGACAGGGATCTTCTAAACTATGGCTACACCTTC; cdr3_aa: CSVEDRDRDLLNYGYTF
clone_size: .; v_call: TRBV12-5; j_call: TRBJ1-2; d_call: .; cdr3_nt: TGTGCTAGTTCCCCTCCAGGGGACCTCAACTATGGCTACACCTTC; cdr3_aa: CASSPPGDLNYGYTF